What follows are 5 T cell receptor beta chains derived from one specimen sequenced in a study of cytomegalovirus exposure and HLA in healthy donors. The PCR used 60 Vbeta and 13 Jbeta primers. Assay: immunoSEQ multiplex PCR; the TCRdb copy retains only in-frame clones and omits some. The data contain about 150,000 clones, 82% of them singletons. Sequenced input: PBMCs. The receptor set was obtained from a woman aged 45-65 years in good health and CMV-seropositive.

The chain has TRBV7-6 and TRBJ2-3, with a possible D match to TRBD2 (6 bases). The V gene's germline CDR1 is SGHVS and CDR2 FNYEAQ. The CDR3 covers 16 residues. Deletions cut 4 bases from V and 0 bases from J, with 14 bases between. The CDR3 DNA sequence: TGTGCCAGCAGCTCCAGCCGGGACTCAAGCACAGATACGCAGTATTTT. It codes for CASSSSRDSSTDTQYF.

This rearrangement joins TRBV6-5 to TRBJ2-5, with TRBD2 as a possible D gene (7 bases). Trimming cost V 2 bases and J 2 bases, with 12 bases left between them. Germline loops: CDR1 MNHEY, CDR2 SVGAGI. This CDR3 is 15 amino acids long. In DNA, the CDR3 is TGTGCCAGCAGTTACATGCGGGGGCCGCAAGAGACCCAGTACTTC. It translates to CASSYMRGPQETQYF.

This chain connects TRBV27 to TRBJ2-6, with D perhaps matching TRBD1 (5 bases). The CDR3 contains 14 residues. The germline V gene has CDR1 MNHEY and CDR2 SMNVEV (reference sequence). Trimming pared 4 bases from V and 1 base from J, leaving 5 bases between. This chain's CDR3 is CASSSGSGANVLTF. DNA for the CDR3: TGTGCCAGCAGTTCAGGGTCTGGGGCCAACGTCCTGACTTTC.

The CDR3 sequence is CASSIGRTGDGYTF. CDR3 in DNA: TGTGCCAGTAGTATAGGAAGGACAGGGGATGGCTACACCTTC. The rearrangement uses TRBV19 and TRBJ1-2; TRBD1 matches at 9 bases. Germline loops: CDR1 LNHDA, CDR2 SQIVND (reference sequence). With V trimmed by 1 base and J by 6 bases, 3 bases remained unmatched. There are 14 residues in the CDR3.

The genes are TRBV13 and TRBJ2-3; D not resolved. The CDR3 is 14 amino acids. The V gene lost 5 bases and the J gene lost 4 bases, with 13 bases spanning the gap. CDR1 is PRHDT, CDR2 FYEKMQ, per germline (reference sequence). The CDR3: CASSPPARADTQYF. The DNA of the CDR3 is TGTGCCAGCAGCCCCCCCGCACGGGCAGATACGCAGTATTTT.